The sequence of this T cell receptor beta chain was determined in a study of blood T cell repertoires in COVID-19. Background on the study: The United States, Italy and Spain supplied acute and convalescent COVID-19 samples. Sources were T cells, B-cell-depleted T cells, or PBMCs; the material itself was cDNA or gDNA.

This CDR3 is 14 amino acids long. The V gene lost 1 base and the J gene lost 2 bases, with 7 bases spanning the gap. Germline CDR1 SNHLY, CDR2 FYNNEI. As originally analysed: Amplification with reference gene primers provided the estimates of nucleated cell counts. Repertoires were generated with immunoSEQ multiplex PCR, while TCRdb's copy carries only in-frame clones and drops some. V and J calls and clone size follow that table, whereas D and trimming were derived from the DNA. The data show about 120,000 clones, approximately 87% seen once. This clonotype was sampled from a man in his 70s who had recovered from COVID-19. Sequenced input: peripheral blood. V usage is TRBV2 and J usage is TRBJ2-3, with no clear D. The CDR3 DNA follows: TGTGCCAGCAGTGAAGGCGCCACCACAGATACGCAGTATTTT. Encoded protein: CASSEGATTDTQYF.